Each of the 12 T cell receptor beta chains below was sequenced from the same sample in a study of blood T cell repertoires in COVID-19. Generated by immunoSEQ multiplex PCR, the TCRdb table keeps only in-frame clones and is missing some. The sample records a few hundred thousand clones, more than 75% being singletons. The material sequenced was peripheral blood. These receptors all come from a man in his 60s who had recovered from COVID-19.

This clone was seen a few times. The chain joins TRBV6-1 to TRBJ2-7; 8 bases match TRBD1. The CDR3 length is 16 residues. CDR1 is MNHNS, CDR2 SASEGT, per germline. V lost 3 bases to trimming and J lost 5 bases; unmatched junction nucleotides: 12. The CDR3, as DNA: TGTGCCAGCAGTGACTTACCAGGGGGCGGTAGGGACGAGCAGTACTTC. Protein: CASSDLPGGGRDEQYF.

This chain links TRBV6-1 with TRBJ2-7; a weak D match, TRBD2 (6 bases). This CDR3 has 15 residues. The ends were cut back, 0 bases at V and 3 bases at J, with 12 bases in the middle. Germline CDR1 is MNHNS and CDR2 is SASEGT. The CDR3 sequence is CASSEAIGTYYEQYF. DNA of the CDR3: TGTGCCAGCAGTGAAGCGATAGGGACTTACTACGAGCAGTACTTC.

The chain uses TRBV6-2 or TRBV6-3 and TRBJ2-6; D remains ambiguous. This CDR3 is built from 13 residues. V was trimmed by 5 bases and J by 4 bases, leaving 6 bases between them. Germline CDR1 MNHEY, CDR2 SVGEGT. This CDR3 reads CASSSSGANVLTF. Written as DNA, the CDR3 is TGTGCCAGCAGTAGCTCCGGGGCCAACGTCCTGACTTTC.

The V and J genes are TRBV28 and TRBJ1-6; a weak D match, TRBD1 (6 bases). V was pared by 5 bases and J by 4 bases, with 9 bases between. The CDR3 is 14 residues long. Germline CDR1 reads MDHEN; CDR2 reads SYDVKM. CDR3 DNA: TGTGCCAGCAGTCGGGACAATTATAATTCACCCCTCCACTTT. This sequence encodes CASSRDNYNSPLHF. The full variable domain, with the rest looked up from reference TRBV28 and TRBJ1-6, is DVKVTQSSRYLVKRTGEKVFLECVQDMDHENMFWYRQDPGLGLRLIYFSYDVKMKEKGDIPEGYSVSREKKERFSLILESASTNQTSMYLCASSRDNYNSPLHFGNGTRLTVT.

Note on this clone: Other DNA sequences of this sample code for an identical CDR3. The chain is built from TRBV2 and TRBJ1-5; TRBD1 is a possible D gene (6 bases). Trimming shortened V by 6 bases and J by 3 bases, and 9 bases separated the two germline ends. CDR1 is SNHLY, CDR2 FYNNEI, per germline. The CDR3 extends over 13 amino acids. The CDR3 loop reads CASRRDTNQPQHF. For the CDR3, the DNA is TGTGCCAGCAGGAGGGACACCAATCAGCCCCAGCATTTT.

In DNA, the CDR3 is TGTGCAAGTCGCTTAGAGTTACTAGCGGGAACGTTCTACGAGCAGTACTTC. It encodes CASRLELLAGTFYEQYF. J is TRBJ2-7 and V is TRBV12-2; the DNA was not compared with TRBD2, the D call given in the table. TRBV12-2 corresponds to a pseudogene. The CDR3 is 17 residues long.

This chain connects TRBV28 to TRBJ1-4; possibly TRBD1 for D (5 bases). Germline CDR1 is MDHEN and CDR2 is SYDVKM. The CDR3 is 12 amino acids. Between the trimmed V and J ends, which lost 2 bases and 12 bases, there was a span of 10 bases. CDR3 sequence reads: CASSLLGEELFF. CDR3 coding DNA: TGTGCCAGCAGTTTACTAGGGGAGGAACTGTTTTTT.

This sequence joins TRBV6-2 or TRBV6-3 and TRBJ2-7, with a weak D call TRBD2 (6 bases). Trimming stripped 4 bases from V and 3 bases from J, with 13 bases between. CDR1 and CDR2 (germline): MNHEY, SVGEGT. The CDR3 has 14 residues. The CDR3 spells CASSFPSVYYEQYF. The CDR3 bases are TGTGCCAGCAGTTTTCCTAGCGTGTACTACGAGCAGTACTTC.

The rearrangement uses TRBV5-1 and TRBJ1-1; the D is unclear. Trimming left V 6 bases short and J 2 bases short, with 17 bases between. This CDR3 is built from 15 residues. CDR1 is SGHRS and CDR2 is YFSETQ in the germline V gene. CDR3 residues: CASTVPSAVNTEAFF. CDR3 bases: TGCGCCAGCACCGTACCTAGCGCGGTCAACACTGAAGCTTTCTTT.

This clone occurred once. The chain joins TRBV10-1 to TRBJ2-1, with D perhaps matching TRBD1 (7 bases). Germline V lookup: CDR1 WNHNN, CDR2 SYGVQD (reference sequence). Trimming left V 5 bases short and J 8 bases short, with 19 bases between. CDR3 length: 15 amino acids. The CDR3 coding sequence is TGCGCCAGCAGTCCTGTTCAGGGGGGCAAGGATGAGCAGTTCTTC. This encodes CASSPVQGGKDEQFF.

The chain has TRBV10-3 and TRBJ1-1, with D maybe TRBD1 (6 bases). Germline CDR1 reads ENHRY; CDR2 reads SYGVKD. The CDR3 runs to 16 residues. With 10 bases removed from V and 0 bases from J, the gap between germline ends came to 21 bases. The CDR3 nucleotides read TGTGCCACCAAATATGATGGGGCAGGGGTGAACACTGAAGCTTTCTTT. This translates into CATKYDGAGVNTEAFF.

This rearrangement joins TRBV5-1 to TRBJ1-1, with D possibly being TRBD1 (5 bases). Deletions cut 0 bases from V and 1 base from J, with 19 bases between. Germline V gene data show CDR1 as SGHRS and CDR2 as YFSETQ. The CDR3 runs to 18 residues. CDR3 DNA sequence: TGCGCCAGCAGCTTGGGCCTCCTAGGGGATGGTAGGAACACTGAAGCTTTCTTT. Protein product: CASSLGLLGDGRNTEAFF. Full variable domain (outside the CDR3, taken from reference TRBV5-1 and TRBJ1-1): KAGVTQTPRYLIKTRGQQVTLSCSPISGHRSVSWYQQTPGQGLQFLFEYFSETQRNKGNFPGRFSGRQFSNSRSEMNVSTLELGDSALYLCASSLGLLGDGRNTEAFFGQGTRLTVV.